Shown below are 20 T cell receptor beta chains from a single sample sequenced in a study of blood T cell repertoires in COVID-19. Measured with immunoSEQ multiplex PCR; TCRdb has only the in-frame clones, and not every one. The sample shows around 300,000 clones, roughly 91% of them seen only once. Sequenced input: PBMCs or T cells enriched from blood (not recorded which). All receptors come from a woman in her fifties or sixties in a cohort exposed to, infected with or recovered from COVID-19 (not recorded which).

This clone showed up just once. The rearrangement uses TRBV6-6 and TRBJ2-1, with 7 bases that match TRBD1. The CDR3 spans 14 residues. The V gene end was trimmed by 6 bases and the J gene end by 3 bases; junction bases not matched to a gene: 5. Germline V gives CDR1 MNHNY, CDR2 SVGAGI (reference sequence). The CDR3 region is CASRSRDSYNEQFF. Written as DNA, the CDR3 is TGTGCCAGCAGGTCCCGGGACAGCTACAATGAGCAGTTCTTC.

This chain uses TRBV7-9 with TRBJ1-3, with D tentatively TRBD1 (6 bases). V was trimmed by 5 bases and J by 0 bases, leaving 14 bases between them. CDR1 and CDR2 from the germline V gene are SEHNR and FQNEAQ (reference sequence). The CDR3 is 16 residues long. The CDR3: CASSLRQGGSGNTIYF. The CDR3 DNA is TGTGCCAGCAGCCTTCGACAAGGGGGCTCTGGAAACACCATATATTTT.

This clone appeared once. The genes are TRBV28 and TRBJ1-2; maybe TRBD1 (5 bases). Germline assignment: CDR1 MDHEN and CDR2 SYDVKM. This CDR3 spans 13 amino acids. Trimming stripped 7 bases from V and 4 bases from J, with 13 bases between. CDR3 protein: CASTLRGSYGYTF. The CDR3 DNA reads as TGTGCCAGCACCCTGCGGGGCAGCTATGGCTACACCTTC.

The CDR3 nucleotides read TGTGCCAGTAGTATCGCCGGGATCGGGAACACTGAAGCTTTCTTT. It yields the protein CASSIAGIGNTEAFF. The rearrangement uses TRBV19 and TRBJ1-1; D gene unclear. CDR1 is LNHDA, CDR2 SQIVND, per germline (reference sequence). The CDR3 consists of 15 residues. V was trimmed by 3 bases and J by 1 base, leaving 12 bases between them.

This chain joins TRBV11-3 and TRBJ2-3, with 14 bases that match TRBD2. Germline CDR1 SGHNT, CDR2 YENEEA. Unmatched junction bases numbered 7, after V lost 5 bases and J lost 6 bases. CDR3 length: 16 amino acids. The CDR3 region is CASSRLAGGTLDTQYF. The CDR3, as DNA: TGTGCCAGCAGCCGACTAGCGGGAGGGACCCTGGATACGCAGTATTTT.

There are a few counts of this clone. The gene calls are TRBV7-3 and TRBJ2-1; 7 positions agree with TRBD2. The CDR3 length is 15 residues. The V and J ends lost 4 bases and 6 bases, in that order; junction bases with no gene match: 9. Looked up from germline, CDR1 is SGHTA and CDR2 is FQGTGA. This chain's CDR3 is CASSSTGTTINEQFF. The CDR3 DNA sequence: TGTGCCAGCAGCTCAACCGGGACTACCATCAATGAGCAGTTCTTC.

The chain has TRBV7-2 and TRBJ1-5; no clear D gene. Per the germline V gene, CDR1 is SGHTA and CDR2 is FQGNSA. Trimming took 2 bases from V and 1 from J, leaving 3 bases between them. The CDR3 runs to 13 residues. CDR3 bases: TGTGCCAGCAGCTTACTCAGCAATCAGCCCCAGCATTTT. This codes for CASSLLSNQPQHF.

The rearrangement uses TRBV19 and TRBJ1-1, with 9 bases that match TRBD1. Germline V gives CDR1 LNHDA, CDR2 SQIVND (reference sequence). CDR3 length equals 14 residues. V dropped 2 bases and J dropped 4; count of bases not matched to a gene: 2. The CDR3, as DNA: TGTGCCAGTAGTATACAGACAGGGGGCACTGAAGCTTTCTTT. Its protein is CASSIQTGGTEAFF.

The chain is built from TRBV5-4 and TRBJ1-2, with 8 bases that match TRBD1. CDR3 length equals 14 residues. Losses at the gene ends were 5 bases for V and 3 bases for J; bases not matched to a gene: 6. Germline V gene lookup returns CDR1 SGHNT and CDR2 YYREEE (reference sequence). CDR3 nucleotides: TGTGCCAGCAGTCAGGGGGCTTTGGACTATGGCTACACCTTC. Its translation is CASSQGALDYGYTF.

This clone was detected a few times. The rearrangement uses TRBV9 and TRBJ1-3, with 7 bases lining up with TRBD1. J was trimmed by 8 bases and V by 3 bases; bases with no gene match: 8. Germline CDR1 reads SGDLS; CDR2 reads YYNGEE. This CDR3 spans 14 amino acids. For the CDR3, the DNA is TGTGCCAGCAGCGGATACAGGGGAATGGACACCATATATTTT. It specifies CASSGYRGMDTIYF.

The chain couples TRBV30 to TRBJ2-3, with a tentative D call TRBD1 (5 bases). Germline values: CDR1 GTSNPN, CDR2 SVGIG (reference sequence). Trimming removed 4 bases at V and 4 bases at J, with 9 bases between. The CDR3 has 12 residues. As DNA, the CDR3 is TGTGCCTGGACTGGGGCGGCAGATACGCAGTATTTT. Its protein is CAWTGAADTQYF. Looking up the rest from reference TRBV30 and TRBJ2-3 gives the full variable domain: SQTIHQWPATLVQPVGSPLSLECTVEGTSNPNLYWYRQAAGRGLQLLFYSVGIGQISSEVPQNLSASRPQDRQFILSSKKLLLSDSGFYLCAWTGAADTQYFGPGTRLTVL.

The CDR3 is CASGGSGSNQPQHF. In nucleotides, the CDR3 is TGTGCCAGCGGGGGGTCAGGCTCAAATCAGCCCCAGCATTTT. This chain uses TRBV2 with TRBJ1-5, with a possible D match to TRBD1 (5 bases). The CDR3 runs to 14 residues. Trimming pared 8 bases from V and 4 bases from J, leaving 15 bases between. Germline lookup yields CDR1 SNHLY and CDR2 FYNNEI.

This clone came up once. The rearrangement uses TRBV5-8 and TRBJ2-1; 10 positions match TRBD1. CDR3 length equals 15 residues. Trimming at V came to 7 bases and at J to 2 bases, leaving 6 bases not matched to a gene. From germline, CDR1 is SGHTS and CDR2 YDEGEE. CDR3 sequence (DNA): TGTGCCAGCGGCTCTGACAGGGGGCCCTACAATGAGCAGTTCTTC. Its translation is CASGSDRGPYNEQFF. The full variable domain, rest sourced from reference TRBV5-8 and TRBJ2-1, is EAGVTQSPTHLIKTRGQQATLRCSPISGHTSVYWYQQALGLGLQFLLWYDEGEERNRGNFPPRFSGRQFPNYSSELNVNALELEDSALYLCASGSDRGPYNEQFFGPGTRLTVL.

This clone is a singleton in its sample. The CDR3 loop is CASGGQGNEQFF. In nucleotides, the CDR3 is TGTGCCAGCGGAGGACAGGGGAATGAGCAGTTCTTC. The chain links TRBV28 to TRBJ2-1; 9 nucleotides agree with TRBD1. CDR3 length: 12 amino acids. CDR1 MDHEN and CDR2 SYDVKM come from the germline V gene. V lost 8 bases and J lost 7; bases outside the gene matches: 3.

V gene TRBV19 combines with J gene TRBJ2-1; 8 nucleotides line up with TRBD1. The CDR3 spans 14 residues. The germline V gene has CDR1 LNHDA and CDR2 SQIVND (reference sequence). Unmatched junction bases numbered 7, after V lost 5 bases and J lost 7 bases. CDR3 nucleotides: TGTGCCAGTAGTGCGAGACAGGGGAGGAATGAGCAGTTCTTC. This translates into CASSARQGRNEQFF.

The rearrangement uses TRBV5-4 and TRBJ2-1; perhaps TRBD1 as D (5 bases). CDR1 and CDR2 from the germline V gene are SGHNT and YYREEE (reference sequence). CDR3 length: 13 residues. V lost 10 bases, J lost 5 bases, and 16 bases lay in between. CDR3 sequence (DNA): TGTGCCGGTGGACAAGGTTTCAACAATGAGCAGTTCTTC. This encodes CAGGQGFNNEQFF.

This clone was counted between two and nine times. The germline gene is not matched at one end of the junction; a read error may be the cause. V usage is TRBV5-1 and J usage is TRBJ1-1; the match to TRBD1 covers 8 bases. The CDR3 consists of 12 residues. CDR1 is SGHRS, CDR2 YFSETQ, per germline. The CDR3 sequence is CASSLEGRGLVF. CDR3 DNA: TGCGCCAGCAGCTTGGAGGGCAGGGGGCTGGTCTTT.

The rearrangement uses TRBV2 and TRBJ2-2; D gene uncertain. This CDR3 spans 15 amino acids. Germline V lookup: CDR1 SNHLY, CDR2 FYNNEI. Between the trimmed V and J ends, which lost 5 bases and 4 bases, there was a span of 14 bases. CDR3 residues: CASSSSQLITGELFF. CDR3 nucleotides: TGTGCCAGCAGTTCCTCACAACTAATCACCGGGGAGCTGTTTTTT. Combining the CDR3 with reference TRBV2 and TRBJ2-2 gives the whole variable domain EPEVTQTPSHQVTQMGQEVILRCVPISNHLYFYWYRQILGQKVEFLVSFYNNEISEKSEIFDDQFSVERPDGSNFTLKIRSTKLEDSAMYFCASSSSQLITGELFFGEGSRLTVL.

The chain carries TRBV15 and TRBJ1-2; 7 bases are shared with TRBD1. This CDR3 spans 14 amino acids. From germline, CDR1 is LNHNV and CDR2 YYDKDF (reference sequence). V lost 5 bases, J lost 5 bases, and 8 bases stayed unmatched. CDR3 in amino acids: CATSVDRVGYGYTF. CDR3 nucleotide sequence: TGTGCCACCAGCGTAGACAGGGTGGGGTATGGCTACACCTTC. Supplemented by reference TRBV15 and TRBJ1-2, the full variable domain reads DAMVIQNPRYQVTQFGKPVTLSCSQTLNHNVMYWYQQKSSQAPKLLFHYYDKDFNNEADTPDNFQSRRPNTSFCFLDIRSPGLGDTAMYLCATSVDRVGYGYTFGSGTRLTVV.

The chain recombines TRBV2 with TRBJ1-3; D not resolved. The CDR3 runs 14 residues. CDR1 and CDR2 (germline): SNHLY, FYNNEI. Deletions cut 6 bases from V and 0 bases from J, with 9 bases between. The CDR3: CASSPNLSGNTIYF. In nucleotides, the CDR3 is TGTGCCAGCAGCCCTAACCTCTCTGGAAACACCATATATTTT.